The T cell receptor (beta chain) under discussion was sequenced for a study of patients and donors after allogeneic stem cell transplantation. Germline loops: CDR1 SGHRS, CDR2 YFSETQ. The CDR3 is 12 residues long. The V end lost 2 bases, the J end lost 7 bases, and 7 bases lay between the germline ends. TCRdb re-called the RT-PCR reads through MiXCR, storing one row per CDR3 protein. The table has roughly 940,000 distinct CDR3 sequences, about a sixth seen once. This clonotype was recorded a few times. The V and J genes are TRBV5-1 and TRBJ1-5; D gene ambiguous. Sample: blood, either unsorted or a sorted T cell fraction (not recorded which). This TCR was recovered from a human donor who was either an allogeneic HSCT recipient or a stem cell or donor lymphocyte infusion donor (not recorded which). It is not recorded whose cells these are; they may come from a transplant donor. The CDR3: CASSLCRQPQHF. As DNA, the CDR3 is TGCGCCAGCAGCTTATGCCGGCAGCCCCAGCATTTT.